The clone carrying this T cell receptor beta chain was detected ten times or more. Antigen unknown. Stated time point: persistent/refractory GD, antithyroid drugs over 5 years with positive TRAb. Extracted RNA from PBMCs served as the source of the TCR library. Patients all came to the study from an endocrinology department in Xi'an, China. Building the TCR beta libraries relied on iRepertoire HTBI primers, and CDR3 regions underwent Arm-PCR. Per the authors' pipeline: From all samples, identification returned approximately 15 TRBJ and approximately 62 TRBV segments. One entry per CDR3 protein results from TCRdb running MiXCR on the multiplex PCR reads. The V and J calls follow TCRdb's processing rather than the paper's. The sample shows about 660,000 distinct CDR3 sequences, around 30% of them seen only once. The data were taken from a study of regulatory T cells in long-lasting Graves disease. General study findings and limits: Persistent disease preferred TRBV28, TRBJ1-2 and TRBJ2-5; new disease, TRBV20-1 and TRBJ2-1. Analysis covered peripheral blood alone, not thyroid tissue.

Trimming pared 3 bases from V and 4 bases from J, leaving 12 bases between. Germline V gives CDR1 MDHEN, CDR2 SYDVKM. The CDR3 is made up of 14 amino acids. Sample: peripheral blood mononuclear cells (PBMCs), taken when the disease was refractory, from a patient treated with antithyroid drugs. The receptor was isolated from a female donor with Graves disease. This chain joins TRBV28 and TRBJ1-2, with TRBD1 as a possible D gene (6 bases). The CDR3 DNA reads TGTGCCAGCAGTTTTCTTGGGGGCCGCTATGGCTACACCTTC. Its translation is CASSFLGGRYGYTF.